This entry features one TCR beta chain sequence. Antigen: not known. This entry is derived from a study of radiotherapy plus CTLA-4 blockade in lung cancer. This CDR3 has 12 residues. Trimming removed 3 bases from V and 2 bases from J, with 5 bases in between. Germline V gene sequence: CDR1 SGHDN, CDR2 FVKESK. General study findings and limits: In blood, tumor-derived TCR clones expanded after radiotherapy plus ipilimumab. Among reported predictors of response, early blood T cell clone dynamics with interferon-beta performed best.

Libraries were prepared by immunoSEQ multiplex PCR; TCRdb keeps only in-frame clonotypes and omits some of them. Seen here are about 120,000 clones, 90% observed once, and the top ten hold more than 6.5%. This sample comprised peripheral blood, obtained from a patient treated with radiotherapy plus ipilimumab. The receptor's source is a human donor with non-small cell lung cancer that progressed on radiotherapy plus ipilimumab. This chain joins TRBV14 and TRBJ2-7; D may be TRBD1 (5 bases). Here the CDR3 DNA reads TGTGCCAGCAGCCACAGGGCCTACGAGCAGTACTTC. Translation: CASSHRAYEQYF.